This T cell receptor (beta chain) was recovered during a study of shared clonotypes between healthy human individuals. This clone is labeled medium-sized. This sample also contains other DNA sequences that code for the same CDR3. The V and J ends lost 5 bases and 6 bases, in that order; junction bases with no gene match: 5. In germline, CDR1 is MDHEN, CDR2 SYDVKM. The CDR3 contains 14 residues. TCRdb's table, derived via immunoSEQ multiplex PCR, lists solely in-frame clones and lacks some. The profile covers about 730,000 clones, with around 77% appearing a single time and approximately 1.7% taken by the ten largest.

The chain is built from TRBV28 and TRBJ1-3, with 9 bases fitting TRBD1. This sequence originates from a woman aged 30 to 39 in good health. The sequenced sample was memory CD4+ T cells sorted from blood. Subset defined: CD45RA-negative fraction. CDR3: CASSRTGAANTIYF. The CDR3 DNA reads as TGTGCCAGCAGTCGGACAGGGGCGGCAAACACCATATATTTT.